This TCR beta chain was profiled in a study of cytomegalovirus exposure and HLA in healthy donors. Findings of the study overall: A later analysis linked a missense variant in DCLRE1C to the trimming of TCR beta V and J genes. Whilst most TCR sequences proved rare, a subset of public TCRs occurred across many donors. A later analysis reportedly identified an Asian-associated ancestry cluster as carrying fewer N-insertions than the roughly 700-donor mean. Listed as cytomegalovirus-associated were 150 to 200 TCR beta chains.

The germline gives CDR1 SGHRS, CDR2 YFSETQ. J was trimmed by 0 bases and V by 4 bases; bases with no gene match: 3. The CDR3 covers 15 residues. This clone was seen a handful of times. Its matching antigen is unknown. The PCR ran on 60 Vbeta and 13 Jbeta primers. Profiled with immunoSEQ multiplex PCR; TCRdb holds only in-frame clones, not every one. This table has 150,000 to 170,000 clones, 74% appearing once. V usage is TRBV5-1 and J usage is TRBJ1-3, with 8 bases fitting TRBD1. The sequence came from a man younger than 40 in good health and CMV-seronegative. The material sequenced was PBMCs. As DNA, the CDR3 is TGCGCCAGCAGCGCCGGGACAGGCTCTGGAAACACCATATATTTT. It yields the protein CASSAGTGSGNTIYF.